This is a list of T cell receptor beta chains from one sample in a study of blood T cell repertoires in COVID-19. The repertoire was sequenced with immunoSEQ multiplex PCR; TCRdb's copy has only in-frame clones and lacks some. Of 100,000 to 120,000 clones listed, roughly 85% are singletons. The sequenced sample was peripheral blood. The receptor source for this set is a woman aged 55 to 70 with COVID-19, enrolled during active disease. CDR3s include the opening cysteine and the closing phenylalanine or tryptophan. D genes are given only for firm matches. Size values are once, few and many counts, or a class for expanded clones, and some rows have none.

J	size	D	V	DNA	CDR3
TRBJ2-2	-	TRBD1	TRBV24-1	TGTGCCACCAGTGAGTACGCCGGGACAGGTAACACCGGGGAGCTGTTTTTT	CATSEYAGTGNTGELFF
TRBJ2-7	few	-	TRBV10-2	TGCGCCAGCAGTGAACCCGGGACAACCTACGAGCAGTACTTC	CASSEPGTTYEQYF
TRBJ1-1	-	TRBD1	TRBV7-3	TGTGCCAGCGGCCCTTACGGGACAGGGGGACACACTGAAGCTTTCTTT	CASGPYGTGGHTEAFF
TRBJ2-3	-	TRBD2	TRBV7-8	TGTGCCAGCAGCTCCGGGACTAGCGGGGGAGGGGATACGCAGTATTTT	CASSSGTSGGGDTQYF
TRBJ2-7	-	TRBD1	TRBV6-5	TGTGCCAGCTCCCCCGGGACAGGGGGGACCTACGAGCAGTACTTC	CASSPGTGGTYEQYF
TRBJ1-1	-	-	TRBV7-9	TGTGCCAGCAGCTTATTAGTCCCGAACACTGAAGCTTTCTTT	CASSLLVPNTEAFF
TRBJ2-1	-	-	TRBV27	TGTGCCAGCAGTTCTAGTTGGGATGAGCAGTTCTTC	CASSSSWDEQFF
TRBJ2-7	-	TRBD2	TRBV13	TGTGCCAGCAGCTTGGGGGGGATGCGAATATCCTACGAGCAGTACTTC	CASSLGGMRISYEQYF
TRBJ2-7	-	-	TRBV9	TGTGCCAGCAGCCCCTTCCCCTCCTACGAGCAGTACTTC	CASSPFPSYEQYF
TRBJ2-3	-	TRBD2	TRBV10-3	TGTGCCATCAGGGCCGGGACTAATGATACGCAGTATTTT	CAIRAGTNDTQYF
TRBJ1-4	-	TRBD1	TRBV28	TGTGCCAGCAGTCCACAGGGGTACGATGAAAAACTGTTTTTT	CASSPQGYDEKLFF
TRBJ1-1	-	-	TRBV30	TGTGCCTGGAGTGTCTTTGACAGCATGAACACTGAAGCTTTCTTT	CAWSVFDSMNTEAFF
TRBJ1-1	-	-	TRBV27	TGTGCCAGCAGGCTCCCGGGGGGGCGCACTGAAGCTTTCTTT	CASRLPGGRTEAFF